This T cell receptor (beta chain) was captured in a study of OX40 agonist ivuxolimab in advanced cancers. Assay: immunoSEQ multiplex PCR; the TCRdb copy retains only in-frame clones and omits some. The repertoire consists of about 86,000 clones, with approximately 90% occurring once and the leading ten covering 0.9% to 1.2%. CDR3 length: 16 amino acids. Germline CDR1 and CDR2: SGHKS and YYEKEE (reference sequence). The V end lost 3 bases, the J end lost 2 bases, and 15 bases lay between the germline ends. Sample: CD4+ or CD8+ T cells sorted from blood, taken in a trial of the OX40 agonist ivuxolimab. This sequence was found in an adult with an advanced solid tumor such as melanoma, head and neck, liver or kidney cancer. V gene TRBV5-5 combines with J gene TRBJ1-5; possibly TRBD1 for D (5 bases). The CDR3 region is CASSYGQIRGNQPQHF. CDR3 nucleotide sequence: TGTGCCAGCAGCTACGGGCAGATCAGGGGCAATCAGCCCCAGCATTTT. The entire variable domain, with the rest obtained from reference TRBV5-5 and TRBJ1-5, is as follows: DAGVTQSPTHLIKTRGQQVTLRCSPISGHKSVSWYQQVLGQGPQFIFQYYEKEERGRGNFPDRFSARQFPNYSSELNVNALLLGDSALYLCASSYGQIRGNQPQHFGDGTRLSIL.